These T cell receptor beta chains were read from a single sample in a study of blood T cell repertoires in COVID-19. The table came from immunoSEQ multiplex PCR; TCRdb's copy has only in-frame clones and leaves some out. This repertoire shows about 200,000 clones, just under 85% found once; its top ten account for 0.95%. The material sequenced was peripheral blood. These receptor sequences come from a man aged 55 to 70 with COVID-19, enrolled during active disease. Each CDR3 is given with its conserved first and last residue. The D gene is left open where the match is weak. Clone size is shown for a subset of rows, as once, few, many or a class of expanded clone.

V,size,J,D,CDR3,DNA
TRBV2,-,TRBJ2-1,TRBD2,CASSSSGSSYNEQFF,TGTGCCAGCAGTAGTAGCGGGAGCTCCTACAATGAGCAGTTCTTC
TRBV5-1,-,TRBJ1-4,-,CASSLDSPNEKLFF,TGCGCCAGCAGCTTGGACAGTCCTAATGAAAAACTGTTTTTT
TRBV6-5,-,TRBJ1-1,-,CASKTGGTEAFF,TGTGCCAGCAAAACAGGCGGTACTGAAGCTTTCTTT
TRBV27,-,TRBJ1-5,TRBD1,CATKGANNQPQHF,TGTGCCACCAAGGGGGCGAACAATCAGCCCCAGCATTTT
TRBV9,-,TRBJ2-1,TRBD1,CASSVPGTVDNEQFF,TGTGCCAGCAGCGTACCCGGGACAGTGGATAATGAGCAGTTCTTC
TRBV29-1,-,TRBJ2-6,-,CSVEGGVRDSGANVLTF,TGCAGCGTTGAAGGGGGGGTAAGGGACTCTGGGGCCAACGTCCTGACTTTC
TRBV6-6,-,TRBJ2-1,TRBD2,CASSRAGAGYNEQFF,TGTGCCAGCAGTAGGGCGGGAGCGGGGTACAATGAGCAGTTCTTC
TRBV15,-,TRBJ2-1,TRBD2,CATSRSIAGGSYNEQFF,TGTGCCACCAGCAGATCCATAGCGGGAGGGTCCTACAATGAGCAGTTCTTC
TRBV11-2,-,TRBJ1-4,-,CASSSIDRWGEKLFF,TGTGCCAGCAGCTCGATAGACAGGTGGGGTGAAAAACTGTTTTTT
TRBV5-1,-,TRBJ2-1,TRBD2,CASSGGLPSSYNEQFF,TGCGCCAGCAGCGGGGGACTACCCTCCTCCTACAATGAGCAGTTCTTC
TRBV5-6,once,TRBJ1-5,-,CASSLVSQGRQPQHF,TGTGCCAGCAGCTTGGTCTCGCAGGGGCGTCAGCCCCAGCATTTT
TRBV27,-,TRBJ2-3,TRBD2,CASRREGLAWTDTQYF,TGTGCCAGCAGGAGGGAGGGACTAGCGTGGACAGATACGCAGTATTTT
TRBV5-1,few,TRBJ1-1,-,CASSPPSGEGTEAFF,TGCGCCAGCAGCCCCCCGTCGGGTGAGGGCACTGAAGCTTTCTTT
TRBV12-3/TRBV12-4,-,TRBJ1-3,-,CASGAKGNTIYF,TGTGCCAGCGGAGCCAAAGGAAACACCATATATTTT
TRBV7-2,-,TRBJ1-2,TRBD1,CASSPRTGSYGYTF,TGTGCCAGCAGCCCCCGGACAGGGTCATATGGCTACACCTTC
TRBV30,-,TRBJ2-7,-,CAWRSREGMREQYF,TGTGCCTGGAGGTCCCGAGAGGGCATGCGGGAGCAGTACTTC
TRBV7-7,-,TRBJ2-7,-,CASSLSLSYEQYF,TGTGCCAGCAGCTTATCTTTATCCTACGAGCAGTACTTC
TRBV6-5,-,TRBJ2-3,TRBD1,CASSHGQGRGDTQYF,TGTGCCAGCAGCCATGGACAGGGGAGGGGGGATACGCAGTATTTT
TRBV27,-,TRBJ2-2,-,CASSLYRNTGELFF,TGTGCCAGCAGTTTATACAGGAACACCGGGGAGCTGTTTTTT
TRBV28,once,TRBJ2-5,-,CASSLLQETQYF,TGTGCCAGCAGTTTACTTCAAGAGACCCAGTACTTC
TRBV5-5,once,TRBJ1-1,TRBD1,CASSGKGARDTEAFF,TGTGCCAGCAGCGGTAAGGGGGCGCGGGACACTGAAGCTTTCTTT
TRBV7-3,-,TRBJ2-3,TRBD2,CASSPSGITDTQYF,TGTGCCAGCAGCCCTAGCGGGATCACAGATACGCAGTATTTT
TRBV6-5,-,TRBJ2-1,TRBD2,CASSYSIREEGKQFF,TGTGCCAGCAGTTACTCGATTCGGGAGGAAGGGAAGCAGTTCTTC
TRBV4-2,-,TRBJ2-1,TRBD2,CASSGATGGRHEQFF,TGTGCCAGCAGCGGGGCGACGGGAGGGCGCCATGAGCAGTTCTTC
TRBV5-1,-,TRBJ1-1,-,CASSSNRQGRNTEAFF,TGCGCCAGCAGCTCGAATCGGCAGGGAAGGAACACTGAAGCTTTCTTT
TRBV28,-,TRBJ1-1,TRBD1,CASSPTGAFRAFF,TGTGCCAGCAGTCCGACAGGGGCCTTTCGGGCTTTCTTT
TRBV18,-,TRBJ2-3,-,CASSPGSTDTQYF,TGTGCCAGCTCACCAGGCAGCACAGATACGCAGTATTTT
TRBV4-2,-,TRBJ1-5,TRBD1,CASSQGTGDQPQHF,TGTGCCAGCAGCCAAGGGACAGGTGATCAGCCCCAGCATTTT
TRBV7-9,-,TRBJ2-7,TRBD2,CASSLRSGRSYEQYF,TGTGCCAGCAGCTTAAGGAGCGGGAGATCCTACGAGCAGTACTTC
TRBV10-3,once,TRBJ1-2,-,CAISDDRGGYGYTF,TGTGCCATCAGTGACGACCGGGGAGGCTATGGCTACACCTTC
TRBV6-2/TRBV6-3,-,TRBJ1-2,-,CASSPTGYGYTF,TGTGCCAGCAGTCCCACGGGCTATGGCTACACCTTC
TRBV20-1,-,TRBJ1-1,TRBD1,CSASLTGRNTEAFF,TGCAGTGCTAGTTTGACAGGGCGAAACACTGAAGCTTTCTTT
TRBV27,-,TRBJ1-4,TRBD1,CASSVQGGEKLFF,TGTGCCAGCAGTGTTCAGGGGGGTGAAAAACTGTTTTTT
TRBV6-6,-,TRBJ1-1,-,CASSLGGEAFF,TGTGCCAGCAGCCTCGGGGGGGAAGCTTTCTTT
TRBV11-2,once,TRBJ2-3,TRBD1,CASSVSGTGRTDTQYF,TGTGCCAGCAGCGTCTCCGGGACAGGGCGCACAGATACGCAGTATTTT
TRBV19,-,TRBJ2-3,-,CASSIAGATDTQYF,TGTGCCAGTAGTATAGCGGGAGCAACAGATACGCAGTATTTT
TRBV10-3,-,TRBJ1-2,-,CAISESQGRPNYGYTF,TGTGCCATCAGTGAGTCGCAGGGGCGTCCTAACTATGGCTACACCTTC
TRBV6-6,-,TRBJ1-2,-,CASSYDSRRDGYTF,TGTGCCAGCAGTTACGACAGCCGGAGGGATGGCTACACCTTC
TRBV28,-,TRBJ2-7,-,CASSFRGRSYEQYF,TGTGCCAGCAGTTTCCGGGGTCGATCCTACGAGCAGTACTTC
TRBV5-1,-,TRBJ1-5,-,CASSRGGAGQPQHF,TGCGCCAGCAGCCGCGGGGGGGCGGGCCAGCCCCAGCATTTT
TRBV7-2,-,TRBJ2-1,-,CASSGGAKQFF,TGTGCCAGCAGCGGGGGGGCGAAGCAGTTCTTC
TRBV14,-,TRBJ1-6,-,CASSQAQGGGSPLHF,TGTGCCAGCAGCCAAGCCCAGGGAGGCGGTTCACCCCTCCACTTT
TRBV7-9,-,TRBJ1-5,TRBD1,CASSLGWDRGSNQPQHF,TGTGCCAGCAGCTTAGGATGGGACAGGGGTAGCAATCAGCCCCAGCATTTT
TRBV18,-,TRBJ1-2,-,CASSPTLRTGVYGYTF,TGTGCCAGCTCACCAACCCTACGGACGGGGGTCTATGGCTACACCTTC
TRBV2,-,TRBJ1-3,-,CASSGNYNTIYF,TGTGCCAGCAGTGGAAACTACAACACCATATATTTT
TRBV6-5,-,TRBJ1-2,-,CASKTGSNYGYTF,TGTGCCAGCAAAACAGGGAGTAACTATGGCTACACCTTC
TRBV18,-,TRBJ1-2,-,CASSPPGLNYGYTF,TGTGCCAGCTCACCGCCTGGACTTAACTATGGCTACACCTTC
TRBV7-6,-,TRBJ1-1,TRBD1,CASSSRQGKETEAFF,TGTGCCAGCAGCTCACGACAGGGGAAGGAAACTGAAGCTTTCTTT